The present entry profiles one TCR beta chain with its context. This clone was observed once. The antigen this receptor binds is unknown. The sample holds no much larger clone one base away, and base qualities are not on file. The receptor library was made with the immunoSEQ multiplex PCR assay. TCRdb retrieved this table from immuneACCESS and kept in-frame rearrangements only. Not all clones are present; in checked studies, unresolved V genes account for under half, and no reason is known for the remainder. This sample gives about 270,000 clones in total; about four fifths of them show up just once. Of the sample, approximately 12% falls within the top ten clones. This entry belongs to a study of control samples from healthy donors and cancer patients (dated by TCRdb to between 2020 and 2021). CDR1 LGHDT and CDR2 YNNKEL were looked up in the germline V gene (reference sequence). A distance of 9 bases separates the germline ends of V and J, which lose 3 bases and 4 bases respectively. From the cysteine through the phenylalanine, the CDR3 covers 13 amino acids. CDR3 DNA only is kept here, 39 bases in frame from base 1.

The clonotype comes from a woman aged 60-70 years with lung cancer. Material for sequencing was PBMCs. The sequence is built from TRBV3-1 (or the pseudogene TRBV3-2) and TRBJ1-1; perhaps TRBD1 is the D gene, with 5 bases matching. Here is the DNA: TGTGCCAGCAGCCAGGACACAGTCACTGAAGCTTTCTTT. Translated, this is CASSQDTVTEAFF.